This T cell receptor beta chain was captured in a study of T cells in tuberculosis. The CDR3 sequence is 13 residues long. Trimming shortened V by 2 bases and J by 1 base, and 8 bases separated the two germline ends. Per the germline V gene, CDR1 is SQVTM and CDR2 is ANQGSEA. The time point here: new active TB diagnosis, blood taken before or within 7 days of starting treatment. Tuberculosis was confirmed by positive sputum smear and/or M. tuberculosis culture. Sequencing used immunoSEQ multiplex PCR; TCRdb keeps in-frame clones, though not all of them. The sample carries about 35,000 clones, approximately 93% recorded once. This clone was seen just once.

The sequences come from PBMCs, collected at tuberculosis diagnosis. The chain has TRBV29-1 and TRBJ1-2, with D unclear. This TCR came from an adult with tuberculosis. CDR3 sequence reads: CSVEFPLNYGYTF. The CDR3 bases are TGCAGCGTTGAATTCCCTCTTAACTATGGCTACACCTTC.